These T cell receptor beta chains were read from a single sample in a study of blood T cell repertoires in COVID-19. Profiling relied on immunoSEQ multiplex PCR, and the TCRdb table lists in-frame clones only, not all of them. The sample has 100,000 to 110,000 clones; almost 90% are singletons. Material: peripheral blood. These receptors were collected from a human donor in a cohort sampled during active COVID-19. Each CDR3 is given with its conserved first and last residue. Fields, in order: J gene, V gene, D gene, clone size, CDR3 protein, CDR3 DNA. The D gene is left open where the match is weak. Part of the rows lack a size; the others show once, few, many or a class for expanded clones.

>TRBJ2-7|TRBV10-2|NA|NA
CASSESSYEQYF
TGCGCCAGCAGTGAGTCGAGTTACGAGCAGTACTTC
>TRBJ2-3|TRBV5-4|TRBD2|NA
CASSGRTSGNSDTQYF
TGTGCCAGCAGCGGGAGGACTAGCGGGAACTCAGATACGCAGTATTTT
>TRBJ2-1|TRBV6-1|NA|NA
CASSESPTLGNEQFF
TGTGCCAGCAGTGAGAGCCCCACCCTTGGCAATGAGCAGTTCTTC
>TRBJ2-7|TRBV27|NA|NA
CASRGGGLSYEQYF
TGTGCCAGCAGAGGAGGAGGTCTATCCTACGAGCAGTACTTC
>TRBJ1-3|TRBV12-3/TRBV12-4|NA|NA
CASSFILGNTIYF
TGTGCCAGCAGTTTTATCTTGGGAAACACCATATATTTT
>TRBJ2-3|TRBV5-4|NA|NA
CASSPRGGSDTQYF
TGTGCCAGCAGCCCGCGAGGTGGTTCAGATACGCAGTATTTT
>TRBJ2-4|TRBV5-1|NA|once
CASRTGLAKNIQYF
TGCGCCAGCAGAACAGGGCTAGCCAAAAACATTCAGTACTTC
>TRBJ2-1|TRBV28|TRBD2|NA
CASTSAIRLAGAFSYNEQFF
TGTGCCAGCACCTCGGCGATAAGACTAGCGGGGGCATTCTCCTACAATGAGCAGTTCTTC
>TRBJ1-6|TRBV7-8|TRBD1|few
CASSLARDRVSSPLHF
TGTGCCAGCAGCTTAGCCCGGGACAGGGTCAGTTCACCCCTCCACTTT
>TRBJ1-6|TRBV19|TRBD1|NA
CASSMGTGGNSPLHF
TGTGCCAGTAGTATGGGGACAGGGGGGAACTCACCCCTCCACTTT
>TRBJ1-6|TRBV30|NA|NA
CARRVDNSPLHF
TGTGCCCGCAGGGTGGATAATTCACCCCTCCACTTT
>TRBJ2-7|TRBV7-8|TRBD1|NA
CASSISTGAKQYF
TGTGCCAGTAGCATAAGCACAGGGGCCAAGCAGTACTTC
>TRBJ1-5|TRBV18|NA|NA
CASSPRAGLSDQPQHF
TGTGCCAGCTCACCACGGGCAGGTCTTTCGGATCAGCCCCAGCATTTT
>TRBJ1-6|TRBV6-5|NA|once
CASRSSYNSPLHF
TGTGCCAGCAGGAGCTCCTATAATTCACCCCTCCACTTT
>TRBJ1-2|TRBV20-1|NA|NA
CSANSNYGYTF
TGCAGTGCTAATAGCAACTATGGCTACACCTTC
>TRBJ1-5|TRBV4-1|NA|few
CASSQDGQNQPQHF
TGCGCCAGCAGCCAAGATGGGCAGAATCAGCCCCAGCATTTT
>TRBJ2-7|TRBV11-2|NA|NA
CASSLVGAQGEQYF
TGTGCCAGCAGCCTCGTCGGAGCCCAAGGCGAGCAGTACTTC
>TRBJ2-3|TRBV3-1/TRBV3-2|TRBD2|NA
CASSQEGGGTSQYF
TGTGCCAGCAGCCAAGAGGGGGGAGGGACCTCGCAGTATTTT
>TRBJ2-3|TRBV3-1/TRBV3-2|TRBD2|few
CASSPRGSGVGTDTQYF
TGTGCCAGCAGCCCCCGCGGGAGCGGGGTCGGCACAGATACGCAGTATTTT
>TRBJ1-2|TRBV27|TRBD1|NA
CASKLTGANYGYTF
TGTGCCAGCAAGTTGACAGGGGCTAACTATGGCTACACCTTC
>TRBJ2-3|TRBV18|NA|NA
CASSAQTGRTDTQYF
TGTGCCAGCTCAGCTCAGACAGGTCGGACAGATACGCAGTATTTT
>TRBJ1-5|TRBV20-1|NA|NA
CSASAGANQPQHF
TGCAGTGCTAGTGCAGGGGCGAATCAGCCCCAGCATTTT
>TRBJ2-7|TRBV11-2|TRBD2|NA
CASSLGTSGQWEQYF
TGTGCCAGCAGCTTAGGGACTAGCGGACAATGGGAGCAGTACTTC
>TRBJ1-6|TRBV28|NA|NA
CASSFAGFYSPLHF
TGTGCCAGCAGTTTTGCAGGGTTTTATTCACCCCTCCACTTT
>TRBJ1-4|TRBV30|NA|NA
CAWGDSTFNEKLFF
TGTGCCTGGGGGGACTCCACGTTTAATGAAAAACTGTTTTTT
>TRBJ2-5|TRBV24-1|NA|NA
CATSESRETQYF
TGTGCCACCAGTGAATCTCGAGAGACCCAGTACTTC
>TRBJ1-1|TRBV5-1|NA|NA
CASSNRVSGTEAFF
TGCGCCAGCAGCAACAGGGTATCGGGCACTGAAGCTTTCTTT
>TRBJ2-7|TRBV28|NA|NA
CASSPGLTGAYEQYF
TGTGCCAGCAGTCCTGGACTGACGGGGGCCTACGAGCAGTACTTC
>TRBJ1-1|TRBV9|NA|NA
CASSVTVNTEAFF
TGTGCCAGCAGCGTAACAGTGAACACTGAAGCTTTCTTT
>TRBJ1-6|TRBV27|NA|NA
CASRSDSVGRNSPLHF
TGTGCCAGCAGATCGGACAGCGTGGGGCGGAATTCACCCCTCCACTTT
>TRBJ2-3|TRBV28|NA|NA
CASLSGVDTQYF
TGTGCCAGCCTCTCAGGGGTAGATACGCAGTATTTT
>TRBJ1-1|TRBV27|TRBD1|NA
CASSADRGGLVTEAFF
TGTGCCAGCAGTGCCGACAGGGGGGGGTTAGTCACTGAAGCTTTCTTT
>TRBJ2-1|TRBV7-2|TRBD2|few
CASSDRTSGIRNEQFF
TGTGCCAGCAGTGACCGGACTAGCGGGATTCGTAATGAGCAGTTCTTC
>TRBJ1-4|TRBV2|TRBD1|once
CASKETGLFEKLFF
TGTGCCAGCAAGGAGACAGGGCTCTTTGAAAAACTGTTTTTT
>TRBJ2-5|TRBV10-3|NA|NA
CAIRESRGGQETQYF
TGTGCCATCAGGGAATCCAGGGGCGGGCAAGAGACCCAGTACTTC
>TRBJ2-2|TRBV24-1|NA|NA
CATGGHTGELFF
TGTGCCACAGGGGGACACACCGGGGAGCTGTTTTTT
>TRBJ2-7|TRBV10-3|NA|NA
CAISDSGSTYEQYF
TGTGCCATCAGTGACTCGGGGAGTACCTACGAGCAGTACTTC
>TRBJ2-3|TRBV19|TRBD2|NA
CASRESSGTDTQYF
TGTGCCAGTAGGGAGTCTAGCGGGACAGATACGCAGTATTTT
>TRBJ1-6|TRBV5-4|NA|few
CASSPPSGSPLHF
TGTGCCAGCAGCCCCCCATCCGGTTCACCCCTCCACTTT
>TRBJ1-2|TRBV3-1/TRBV3-2|NA|NA
CASSQDYRSYGYTF
TGTGCCAGCAGCCAAGATTATAGGAGCTATGGCTACACCTTC
>TRBJ2-7|TRBV28|NA|NA
CASSPPGEAYEQYF
TGTGCCAGCAGCCCCCCCGGGGAAGCCTACGAGCAGTACTTC
>TRBJ1-1|TRBV12-3/TRBV12-4|NA|NA
CASSFSHNTEAFF
TGTGCCAGCAGTTTTTCCCATAACACTGAAGCTTTCTTT
>TRBJ2-5|TRBV28|NA|NA
CASSFGWTQYF
TGTGCCAGCAGTTTCGGTTGGACCCAGTACTTC